These 14 T cell receptor beta chains came from one sample sequenced in a study of identical twins (dated by TCRdb to about 2016). Library construction relied on 5' RACE. TCRdb records Illumina HiSeq 2000 as the sequencer. TCRdb redid the processing of the public reads, applying fastp at Q25 and MiXCR, and retained in-frame beta chains. Entries are consolidated by CDR3 protein sequence, retaining the most common genes and DNA. Here the sample has about 430,000 distinct CDR3 sequences; around 20% occur a single time. The top ten clonotypes cover 12% of the sample. The material sequenced was naive T cells sorted from blood. This specimen's cell subset or site label, interpreted: cells isolated with a human naive T-cell isolation kit. These receptors came from a man aged 45-60 years in good health.

This rearrangement joins TRBV3-1 to TRBJ1-2; 7 nucleotides agree with TRBD1. J lost 4 bases, V lost 3 bases, and 5 bases had no gene match. CDR1 is LGHDT, CDR2 YNNKEL, per germline (reference sequence). The CDR3 contains 14 residues. CDR3: CASSHSDRSYGYTF. The CDR3 bases are TGTGCCAGCAGCCATTCGGACAGGTCCTATGGCTACACCTTC. Full variable domain (outside the CDR3, taken from reference TRBV3-1 and TRBJ1-2): DTAVSQTPKYLVTQMGNDKSIKCEQNLGHDTMYWYKQDSKKFLKIMFSYNNKELIINETVPNRFSPKSPDKAHLNLHINSLELGDSAVYFCASSHSDRSYGYTFGSGTRLTVV.

This clonotype was seen only a few times. The V and J genes are TRBV12-3 or TRBV12-4 and TRBJ2-3; D unresolved. The CDR3 runs 14 residues. V gave up 4 bases and J gave up 5 bases, with 13 bases separating them. The chain's CDR3 is CASSSPVLRDTQYF. The DNA for the CDR3 is TGTGCCAGCAGTTCCCCGGTCCTTAGAGATACGCAGTATTTT.

This clonotype was counted many times. The chain is built from TRBV3-1 and TRBJ2-3, with D possibly TRBD2 on 6 matching bases. Germline V gene data show CDR1 as LGHDT and CDR2 as YNNKEL (reference sequence). This CDR3 has 12 residues. V was clipped by 4 bases and J by 10 bases, with 12 bases between them. Here the CDR3 DNA reads TGTGCCAGCAGCCCGGACTATTACGCGCAGTATTTT. Amino acid sequence: CASSPDYYAQYF.

The V and J genes are TRBV4-3 and TRBJ1-1; D unclear. The CDR3 spans 15 residues. Trimming took off 0 bases at V and 2 bases at J, with 10 bases between the two ends. Germline V gives CDR1 LGHNA, CDR2 YSLEER. CDR3 DNA: TGCGCCAGCAGCCAAGATTCCTGGGGAAACACTGAAGCTTTCTTT. This codes for CASSQDSWGNTEAFF.

There are a few counts of this clonotype. This chain joins TRBV10-3 and TRBJ2-1; possible D gene TRBD2, 6 bases. Trimming removed 6 bases at V and 7 bases at J, with 13 bases between. Germline V gene lookup returns CDR1 ENHRY and CDR2 SYGVKD. This CDR3 is built from 13 residues. The chain's CDR3 is CAISAGLSNEQFF. The CDR3 region has the DNA TGTGCCATCAGCGCGGGACTTTCTAATGAGCAGTTCTTC.

The sample holds many counts of this clonotype. The chain uses TRBV25-1 and TRBJ1-6; 8 bases map to TRBD1. There are 17 residues in the CDR3. In germline, CDR1 is MGHDK, CDR2 SYGVNS. J gave up 7 bases and V 6 bases, and 14 bases lay outside the gene matches. The CDR3 sequence: CASSQTSTGARNSPLHF. DNA for the CDR3: TGTGCCAGCAGCCAAACCTCGACAGGGGCTAGAAATTCACCCCTCCACTTT. Complete variable domain (other parts from reference TRBV25-1 and TRBJ1-6): EADIYQTPRYLVIGTGKKITLECSQTMGHDKMYWYQQDPGMELHLIHYSYGVNSTEKGDLSSESTVSRIRTEHFPLTLESARPSHTSQYLCASSQTSTGARNSPLHFGNGTRLTVT.

In this sample, this clonotype turned up many times. The chain combines TRBV11-2 with TRBJ2-5; D unresolved. The CDR3 is 13 amino acids. Per germline, CDR1 SGHAT and CDR2 FQNNGV. V lost 1 base, J lost 2 bases, and 5 bases lay in between. The CDR3 DNA sequence: TGTGCCAGCAGCTTAGGGGATCAAGAGACCCAGTACTTC. This encodes CASSLGDQETQYF.

This clonotype was found many times. The rearrangement uses TRBV27 and TRBJ2-1; D ambiguous. V lost 6 bases and J lost 5, with 11 bases in between. Per the germline V gene, CDR1 is MNHEY and CDR2 is SMNVEV (reference sequence). The CDR3 is 13 amino acids. The CDR3, as DNA: TGTGCCAGCAGACTCAATGGGGACAATGAGCAGTTCTTC. Encoded protein: CASRLNGDNEQFF.

The rearrangement links TRBV10-3 to TRBJ2-7; 12 bases fit TRBD1. CDR3 length: 16 residues. Germline V CDR1 and CDR2: ENHRY, SYGVKD. The V segment lost 2 bases and the J segment 6 bases; nucleotides outside the gene matches: 8. Here the CDR3 reads CAISEALPGQGAEQYF. In DNA form, the CDR3 reads TGTGCCATCAGTGAGGCTTTACCGGGACAGGGGGCCGAGCAGTACTTC.

The chain has TRBV20-1 and TRBJ1-1; unclear D gene. Trimming cost V 5 bases and J 6 bases, with 16 bases left between them. The CDR3 is 13 amino acids. Germline values: CDR1 DFQATT, CDR2 SNEGSKA (reference sequence). The CDR3 nucleotides read TGCAGTGCTGGGAGATCCGGAGGGTCTGAAGCTTTCTTT. It yields the protein CSAGRSGGSEAFF.

There are many counts of this clonotype. V gene TRBV12-3 or TRBV12-4 combines with J gene TRBJ2-1; 11 bases map to TRBD1. This CDR3 is 14 amino acids long. The trim removed 8 bases at V and 6 bases at J, leaving 6 bases unmatched. This chain's CDR3 is CASGGGTGGNEQFF. In DNA, the CDR3 is TGTGCCAGCGGAGGAGGGACAGGGGGCAATGAGCAGTTCTTC.

The chain has TRBV24-1 and TRBJ2-1; TRBD1 aligns across 8 bases. Trimming cost V 9 bases and J 6 bases; bases outside gene matches: 6. The CDR3 loop spans 13 amino acids. CDR1 KGHDR and CDR2 SFDVKD come from the germline V gene. The chain's CDR3 is CATGGQGSNEQFF. CDR3 sequence (DNA): TGTGCCACCGGCGGACAGGGCTCCAATGAGCAGTTCTTC.

The chain has TRBV6-2 or TRBV6-3 and TRBJ1-5; TRBD1 agrees at 8 bases. The V and J ends lost 0 bases and 5 bases, in that order; junction bases with no gene match: 12. Germline V CDR1 and CDR2: MNHEY, SVGEGT. The CDR3 sequence is 18 residues long. The CDR3 loop is CASSYSDRAPGGYQPQHF. In DNA, the CDR3 is TGTGCCAGCAGTTACTCGGACAGGGCTCCCGGGGGGTATCAGCCCCAGCATTTT.

The chain is built from TRBV9 and TRBJ2-3, with 7 bases aligning to TRBD2. V shed 4 bases and J 5 bases; nucleotides not matched to a gene: 7. Germline V gives CDR1 SGDLS, CDR2 YYNGEE. This CDR3 spans 14 amino acids. CDR3 bases: TGTGCCAGCAGCATAGGGGCGGGAGAAGATACGCAGTATTTT. It encodes CASSIGAGEDTQYF.